This entry concerns a single T cell receptor beta chain. Its antigen is unknown. This sample was included in a study of monozygotic twins with cystic fibrosis. Study-level points and caveats: V usage most resembled the co-twin in 13 of 16 pairs.

Between the trimmed V and J ends, which lost 0 bases and 8 bases, there was a span of 15 bases. CDR3 size: 15 residues. The germline V gene has CDR1 SGDLS and CDR2 YYNGEE. The protocol was immunoSEQ multiplex PCR, while the TCRdb copy is restricted to in-frame clones and leaves out a portion. The sample consists of around 36,000 clones, approximately 67% of them appearing once. This receptor was obtained from a girl between 5 and 17 years old with cystic fibrosis. The sequencing input was blood. The rearrangement uses TRBV9 and TRBJ2-1; a possible D gene is TRBD2 (5 bases). The CDR3 nucleotides are TGTGCCAGCAGCGTAGCGGGGAGAGGCTTGGATGAGCAGTTCTTC. Translating gives CASSVAGRGLDEQFF.